This TCR beta chain was captured in a study of blood T cell repertoires in COVID-19. Background on the study: There were acute and convalescent COVID-19 samples, and they came from the United States, Italy and Spain. Sample material is recorded as cDNA or gDNA derived from T cells, B-cell-depleted T cells, or PBMCs.

V gave up 1 base and J gave up 2 bases, with 12 bases separating them. The CDR3 contains 15 residues. Germline assignment: CDR1 SGDLS and CDR2 YYNGEE. Original methodology: How many nucleated cells were present was estimated from reference gene primer amplification. The method was immunoSEQ multiplex PCR; TCRdb's version includes in-frame clones alone and lacks a portion of them. That table supplies the V and J calls and clone size; D and trimming were determined from the DNA. Of just over 650,000 clones detected, more than 80% appear once; the ten largest clones hold about 0.26%. Sequencing used peripheral blood. This chain connects TRBV9 to TRBJ2-5, with TRBD2 as a possible D gene (5 bases). This sequence was found in a woman aged 18-30 years with acute or convalescent COVID-19. CDR3 in DNA: TGTGCCAGCAGCGTATCCCTCGGGGAACAAGAGACCCAGTACTTC. It codes for CASSVSLGEQETQYF.